This entry describes one T cell receptor beta chain. This clone occurred once. What antigen it recognizes has not been identified. Base quality data are lacking; no much larger clone is found one base away. Patients with a history of autoimmune disease or receiving systemic immunosuppression were excluded from the trial. In every dose cohort, peripheral blood was drawn for TCR sequencing at baseline, cycle 4 day 1, and cycle 7 day 1. Samples were obtained from an open-label, multicenter, first-in-human phase I dose-escalation trial of ivuxolimab. Adults with locally advanced or metastatic melanoma, renal cell, hepatocellular, or head and neck squamous cell carcinoma were enrolled in the trial. Before TCR sequencing, CD4+ T cells and CD8+ T cells from peripheral blood were sorted into separate populations. V trim: 0 bases; J trim: 2 bases; unmatched bases: 10. The CDR3 covers 17 residues, taking in both the cysteine and the phenylalanine. Of the read, only the CDR3 DNA is kept; its 51 bases are in frame from base 1. CDR1 is given as SGDLS and CDR2 as YYNGEE, both from the germline V gene.

This sample was taken from a study of OX40 agonist ivuxolimab in advanced cancers. Study-wide context: Ivuxolimab was an agonistic, fully human IgG2 monoclonal antibody directed against OX40 (CD134), a costimulatory receptor. In the dose-escalation cohort, nearly 85% of patients were male, and the mean age was around 65 years with a range of roughly 23 to 90. Of the 50 or so patients in dose escalation, 19 had hepatocellular carcinoma, approximately 15 had melanoma, 9 had renal cell carcinoma and 9 had head and neck cancer. Intravenous ivuxolimab was administered to patients every 2 weeks at six dose levels: 0.01, 0.1, 0.3, 1.5, 3 and 10 mg/kg. The purpose of peripheral TCRbeta sequencing was to test whether ivuxolimab changed TCR sequence diversity and led to clonal T-cell expansion. Prior anti-PD-1, anti-PD-L1 or anti-CTLA-4 therapy was permitted, and checkpoint inhibitors had been received by about two fifths of dose-escalation patients. The paper reports the monotherapy dose-escalation portion (N of about 50 patients) of the phase I ivuxolimab trial. Partial responses occurred in three dose-escalation patients: two with cutaneous melanoma and one with hepatocellular carcinoma.

To sequence the TCRbeta CDR3 region, genomic DNA was isolated from the sorted cells. The immunoSEQ Assay was used to sequence the TCRbeta CDR3 regions. As stored in TCRdb, this immuneACCESS dataset retains in-frame rearrangements with V and J assigned. A fraction of the clones does not appear; measured against another copy, unresolved V genes explain less than half of the discrepancy, and the remainder lacks a known reason. The sample has around 91,000 clones on record, 89% of them singletons. The top ten clones comprise 0.15% to 0.2% of the sample. The paper as a whole reports these results and caveats: The antigen specificity of the peripheral T cells that underwent clonal expansion was not determined. At doses from 0.1 to 3.0 mg/kg, clonal expansion was seen in both CD4+ and CD8+ blood T cells between baseline and week 6. In the 0.1-3.0 mg/kg groups, partial responders were among the patients with the lowest normalized peripheral clonal expansion, particularly in CD8+ T cells. Low levels of normalized T-cell clonal expansion were also seen in some patients who did not respond. After ivuxolimab, CD8+ T cells had more expanded clones than CD4+ T cells on average.

The material was CD4+ or CD8+ T cells sorted from blood, obtained in a trial of the OX40 agonist ivuxolimab. The clonotype originates from an adult with an advanced solid tumor such as melanoma, head and neck, liver or kidney cancer. The rearranged segments are TRBV9 and TRBJ1-2; the junction holds 7 bases that match TRBD1. CDR3 protein: CASSVDPGQEINYGYTF. The nucleotides read TGTGCCAGCAGCGTAGACCCCGGACAGGAAATAAACTATGGCTACACCTTC.